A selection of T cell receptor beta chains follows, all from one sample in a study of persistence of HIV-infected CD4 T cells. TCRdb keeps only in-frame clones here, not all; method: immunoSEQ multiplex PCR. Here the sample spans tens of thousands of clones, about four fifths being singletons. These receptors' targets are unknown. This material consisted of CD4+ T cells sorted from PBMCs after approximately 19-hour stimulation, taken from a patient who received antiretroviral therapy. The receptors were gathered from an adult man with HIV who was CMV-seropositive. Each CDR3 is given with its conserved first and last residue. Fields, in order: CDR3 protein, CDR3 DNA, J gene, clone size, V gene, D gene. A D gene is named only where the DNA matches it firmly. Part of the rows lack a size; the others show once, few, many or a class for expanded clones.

CDR3 protein: CASSSQRGIHEQYF
CDR3 DNA: TGTGCCAGCAGTTCGCAGCGGGGGATACACGAGCAGTACTTC
J gene: TRBJ2-7
clone size: few
V gene: TRBV6-5
D gene: TRBD2

CDR3 protein: CASRDYKDYTF
CDR3 DNA: TGTGCCAGCAGAGATTACAAGGACTACACCTTC
J gene: TRBJ1-2
clone size: .
V gene: TRBV6-5
D gene: .

CDR3 protein: CASSQIGAGSSYNEQFF
CDR3 DNA: TGTGCCAGCAGCCAGATTGGAGCGGGGAGCTCCTACAATGAGCAGTTCTTC
J gene: TRBJ2-1
clone size: .
V gene: TRBV4-2
D gene: TRBD2

CDR3 protein: CASSLGEGEQYF
CDR3 DNA: TGCGCCAGCAGCTTGGGAGAGGGAGAGCAGTACTTC
J gene: TRBJ2-7
clone size: few
V gene: TRBV5-1
D gene: .

CDR3 protein: CASRTEGWADTQYF
CDR3 DNA: TGTGCCAGCAGAACCGAGGGGTGGGCAGATACGCAGTATTTT
J gene: TRBJ2-3
clone size: .
V gene: TRBV6-5
D gene: .

CDR3 protein: CASSQYSGGRDEQYF
CDR3 DNA: TGTGCCAGCAGCCAATATAGCGGGGGGCGCGACGAGCAGTACTTC
J gene: TRBJ2-7
clone size: .
V gene: TRBV3-1/TRBV3-2
D gene: TRBD2

CDR3 protein: CASSQEGGELFF
CDR3 DNA: TGTGCCAGCAGCCAAGAAGGCGGGGAGCTGTTTTTT
J gene: TRBJ2-2
clone size: .
V gene: TRBV3-1/TRBV3-2
D gene: .

CDR3 protein: CASSLNGARNSPLHF
CDR3 DNA: TGCGCCAGCAGCTTGAACGGGGCGAGGAATTCACCCCTCCACTTT
J gene: TRBJ1-6
clone size: .
V gene: TRBV5-1
D gene: .

CDR3 protein: CASSYRGQGYYEQYF
CDR3 DNA: TGTGCCAGCAGTTACAGGGGACAGGGATACTACGAGCAGTACTTC
J gene: TRBJ2-7
clone size: .
V gene: TRBV6-5
D gene: TRBD1

CDR3 protein: CASSPRDYDNEQFF
CDR3 DNA: TGTGCCAGCAGCCCCCGGGACTACGACAATGAGCAGTTCTTC
J gene: TRBJ2-1
clone size: few
V gene: TRBV9
D gene: TRBD2

CDR3 protein: CASSGRYELFF
CDR3 DNA: TGCGCCAGCAGCGGACGCTACGAGCTGTTTTTT
J gene: TRBJ2-2
clone size: few
V gene: TRBV5-1
D gene: .

CDR3 protein: CASKGGDTKTRLKYNEQFF
CDR3 DNA: TGCGCCAGCAAGGGGGGAGACACCAAAACCCGGCTGAAATACAATGAGCAGTTCTTC
J gene: TRBJ2-1
clone size: .
V gene: TRBV5-1
D gene: .

CDR3 protein: CASSYSYRASYEQYF
CDR3 DNA: TGTGCCAGCAGTTACTCCTACAGGGCCTCCTACGAGCAGTACTTC
J gene: TRBJ2-7
clone size: once
V gene: TRBV6-5
D gene: .

CDR3 protein: CASSEWGRGQGFYSNQPQHF
CDR3 DNA: TGTGCCAGCAGTGAATGGGGTAGGGGACAGGGGTTTTATAGCAATCAGCCCCAGCATTTT
J gene: TRBJ1-5
clone size: .
V gene: TRBV6-1
D gene: TRBD1

CDR3 protein: CASSSSRDRGRPEAFF
CDR3 DNA: TGTGCCAGCAGTTCATCCCGGGACAGGGGGCGACCTGAAGCTTTCTTT
J gene: TRBJ1-1
clone size: .
V gene: TRBV27
D gene: TRBD1

CDR3 protein: CASSKQGNTEAFF
CDR3 DNA: TGTGCCAGCAGTAAACAGGGGAACACTGAAGCTTTCTTT
J gene: TRBJ1-1
clone size: .
V gene: TRBV6-5
D gene: .

CDR3 protein: CATSRGTVSNQPQHF
CDR3 DNA: TGTGCCACCAGCAGAGGGACAGTTAGCAATCAGCCCCAGCATTTT
J gene: TRBJ1-5
clone size: .
V gene: TRBV15
D gene: .

CDR3 protein: CASSGQMNTEAFF
CDR3 DNA: TGTGCCAGCAGCGGGCAGATGAACACTGAAGCTTTCTTT
J gene: TRBJ1-1
clone size: few
V gene: TRBV6-6
D gene: .

CDR3 protein: CASSSQTNRNTEAFF
CDR3 DNA: TGTGCCAGCAGTTCCCAAACCAACAGGAACACTGAAGCTTTCTTT
J gene: TRBJ1-1
clone size: .
V gene: TRBV6-6
D gene: .

CDR3 protein: CASSLMEVYTF
CDR3 DNA: TGTGCCAGCAGTTTAATGGAAGTCTACACCTTC
J gene: TRBJ1-2
clone size: .
V gene: TRBV12-3/TRBV12-4
D gene: .

CDR3 protein: CASEQGGPKNIQYF
CDR3 DNA: TGTGCCAGCGAACAGGGGGGTCCCAAAAACATTCAGTACTTC
J gene: TRBJ2-4
clone size: .
V gene: TRBV6-5
D gene: TRBD1

CDR3 protein: CASSSLYGGDHNSPLHF
CDR3 DNA: TGTGCCAGCAGCTCCTTATATGGAGGGGACCATAATTCACCCCTCCACTTT
J gene: TRBJ1-6
clone size: .
V gene: TRBV5-4
D gene: .

CDR3 protein: CSASKGDTQYF
CDR3 DNA: TGCAGTGCTAGCAAGGGAGATACGCAGTATTTT
J gene: TRBJ2-3
clone size: .
V gene: TRBV20-1
D gene: .

CDR3 protein: CASSIDGWRRNEKLFF
CDR3 DNA: TGTGCCAGTAGTATAGATGGTTGGCGGAGGAATGAAAAACTGTTTTTT
J gene: TRBJ1-4
clone size: .
V gene: TRBV19
D gene: .

CDR3 protein: CAISDRPGRGGYTF
CDR3 DNA: TGTGCCATCAGTGATCGACCCGGGAGGGGTGGCTACACCTTC
J gene: TRBJ1-2
clone size: .
V gene: TRBV10-3
D gene: .

CDR3 protein: CASSFRQSQTYTGELFF
CDR3 DNA: TGTGCCAGCAGTTTTCGACAGTCGCAGACTTACACCGGGGAGCTGTTTTTT
J gene: TRBJ2-2
clone size: .
V gene: TRBV27
D gene: .

CDR3 protein: CASTGTGNSPLHF
CDR3 DNA: TGTGCCAGTACGGGGACAGGCAATTCACCCCTCCACTTT
J gene: TRBJ1-6
clone size: many
V gene: TRBV28
D gene: TRBD1

CDR3 protein: CASSFLGCPPLHF
CDR3 DNA: TGTGCCAGCAGCTTCCTCGGCTGCCCACCCCTCCACTTT
J gene: TRBJ1-6
clone size: .
V gene: TRBV12-1
D gene: .

CDR3 protein: CASTSRTGVNTEAFF
CDR3 DNA: TGTGCCAGTACTTCAAGGACAGGGGTGAACACTGAAGCTTTCTTT
J gene: TRBJ1-1
clone size: .
V gene: TRBV19
D gene: TRBD1

CDR3 protein: CASSVSQGATGELFF
CDR3 DNA: TGTGCCAGCAGCGTGTCACAGGGGGCCACCGGGGAGCTGTTTTTT
J gene: TRBJ2-2
clone size: .
V gene: TRBV9
D gene: TRBD1

CDR3 protein: CASSPGTLGYNYGYTF
CDR3 DNA: TGTGCCAGCTCACCGGGGACTCTCGGCTACAACTATGGCTACACCTTC
J gene: TRBJ1-2
clone size: once
V gene: TRBV18
D gene: .

CDR3 protein: CASSPGQGSLYGYTF
CDR3 DNA: TGTGCCAGCAGCCCGGGACAGGGTTCTCTCTATGGCTACACCTTC
J gene: TRBJ1-2
clone size: .
V gene: TRBV7-2
D gene: TRBD1

CDR3 protein: CASSQDGTVTEAFF
CDR3 DNA: TGTGCCAGCAGCCAAGACGGAACCGTCACTGAAGCTTTCTTT
J gene: TRBJ1-1
clone size: .
V gene: TRBV4-2
D gene: .

CDR3 protein: CASSPQDRQAFF
CDR3 DNA: TGTGCCAGCTCGCCCCAGGACAGACAAGCTTTCTTT
J gene: TRBJ1-1
clone size: .
V gene: TRBV18
D gene: .

CDR3 protein: CASSPPRGDQPYEQYF
CDR3 DNA: TGTGCCAGCTCACCACCGAGGGGCGATCAGCCCTACGAGCAGTACTTC
J gene: TRBJ2-7
clone size: .
V gene: TRBV18
D gene: .

CDR3 protein: CASSRPGTGDEKLFF
CDR3 DNA: TGCGCCAGCAGCCGACCCGGGACAGGGGATGAAAAACTGTTTTTT
J gene: TRBJ1-4
clone size: .
V gene: TRBV5-1
D gene: TRBD1

CDR3 protein: CASSPDRGYGYTF
CDR3 DNA: TGTGCCAGCAGTCCTGACAGGGGATACGGCTACACCTTC
J gene: TRBJ1-2
clone size: .
V gene: TRBV5-4
D gene: TRBD1

CDR3 protein: CASSLDLDRGSGELFF
CDR3 DNA: TGTGCCAGCAGCTTGGACTTAGACAGGGGTTCCGGGGAGCTGTTTTTT
J gene: TRBJ2-2
clone size: .
V gene: TRBV5-4
D gene: TRBD1

CDR3 protein: CASSASTPYEQYF
CDR3 DNA: TGTGCCAGCAGCGCATCTACCCCCTACGAGCAGTACTTC
J gene: TRBJ2-7
clone size: .
V gene: TRBV5-4
D gene: .

CDR3 protein: CASSLTGEETQYF
CDR3 DNA: TGCGCCAGCAGCTTGACAGGGGAAGAGACCCAGTACTTC
J gene: TRBJ2-5
clone size: .
V gene: TRBV5-1
D gene: TRBD1

CDR3 protein: CASSLAGGADYGYTF
CDR3 DNA: TGCGCCAGCAGCTTGGCGGGGGGCGCTGACTATGGCTACACCTTC
J gene: TRBJ1-2
clone size: .
V gene: TRBV5-1
D gene: .

CDR3 protein: CASSEFGDYEQYF
CDR3 DNA: TGTGCCAGCAGTGAATTTGGGGACTACGAGCAGTACTTC
J gene: TRBJ2-7
clone size: .
V gene: TRBV25-1
D gene: .

CDR3 protein: CASTRQGMNGYTF
CDR3 DNA: TGTGCCAGCACCCGACAGGGAATGAATGGCTACACCTTC
J gene: TRBJ1-2
clone size: .
V gene: TRBV2
D gene: TRBD1

CDR3 protein: CASSLGQGAGEKLFF
CDR3 DNA: TGCGCCAGCAGCTTGGGACAGGGGGCCGGTGAAAAACTGTTTTTT
J gene: TRBJ1-4
clone size: .
V gene: TRBV5-1
D gene: TRBD1

CDR3 protein: CASVCRTTPGLGYTF
CDR3 DNA: TGTGCCAGCGTGTGTCGAACAACGCCTGGACTTGGCTACACCTTC
J gene: TRBJ1-2
clone size: .
V gene: TRBV21-1
D gene: .

CDR3 protein: CASRWTVNQPQHF
CDR3 DNA: TGTGCCAGCAGGTGGACAGTCAATCAGCCCCAGCATTTT
J gene: TRBJ1-5
clone size: .
V gene: TRBV28
D gene: .

CDR3 protein: CASSHRGTAFEERYNEQFF
CDR3 DNA: TGTGCCAGCAGCCACCGAGGGACAGCCTTCGAGGAAAGGTACAATGAGCAGTTCTTC
J gene: TRBJ2-1
clone size: few
V gene: TRBV3-1/TRBV3-2
D gene: TRBD1

CDR3 protein: CATSRQGADGYTF
CDR3 DNA: TGTGCCACCAGCAGACAGGGGGCGGATGGCTACACCTTC
J gene: TRBJ1-2
clone size: .
V gene: TRBV15
D gene: TRBD1

CDR3 protein: CASRTSGTYEQYF
CDR3 DNA: TGCGCCAGCAGGACTAGCGGAACCTACGAGCAGTACTTC
J gene: TRBJ2-7
clone size: once
V gene: TRBV5-1
D gene: TRBD2

CDR3 protein: CASSQGRLSPLHF
CDR3 DNA: TGTGCCAGCAGCCAGGGAAGGCTCTCACCCCTCCACTTT
J gene: TRBJ1-6
clone size: .
V gene: TRBV14
D gene: .

CDR3 protein: CASSDEGYSGANVLTF
CDR3 DNA: TGTGCCAGCAGTGATGAGGGTTACTCTGGGGCCAACGTCCTGACTTTC
J gene: TRBJ2-6
clone size: .
V gene: TRBV2
D gene: .

CDR3 protein: CASSPATVPYEQYF
CDR3 DNA: TGTGCCAGCAGTCCGGCGACAGTACCGTACGAGCAGTACTTC
J gene: TRBJ2-7
clone size: .
V gene: TRBV28
D gene: .

CDR3 protein: CSASNLDRGFTDTQYF
CDR3 DNA: TGCAGTGCTAGTAACCTGGACAGGGGGTTCACAGATACGCAGTATTTT
J gene: TRBJ2-3
clone size: .
V gene: TRBV20-1
D gene: TRBD1

CDR3 protein: CASSEALFRLAGDSYEQYF
CDR3 DNA: TGTGCCAGCAGTGAAGCGCTTTTCAGACTAGCGGGCGACTCCTACGAGCAGTACTTC
J gene: TRBJ2-7
clone size: .
V gene: TRBV6-1
D gene: TRBD2

CDR3 protein: CASSSLGQGESGNTIYF
CDR3 DNA: TGTGCCAGCAGCTCGCTTGGACAGGGAGAATCTGGAAACACCATATATTTT
J gene: TRBJ1-3
clone size: .
V gene: TRBV7-6
D gene: TRBD1

CDR3 protein: CASRQGYTDTQYF
CDR3 DNA: TGTGCCAGCAGGCAGGGGTATACAGATACGCAGTATTTT
J gene: TRBJ2-3
clone size: .
V gene: TRBV6-6
D gene: .

CDR3 protein: CASGLSYEQYF
CDR3 DNA: TGTGCCAGCGGCCTTTCCTACGAGCAGTACTTC
J gene: TRBJ2-7
clone size: .
V gene: TRBV28
D gene: .